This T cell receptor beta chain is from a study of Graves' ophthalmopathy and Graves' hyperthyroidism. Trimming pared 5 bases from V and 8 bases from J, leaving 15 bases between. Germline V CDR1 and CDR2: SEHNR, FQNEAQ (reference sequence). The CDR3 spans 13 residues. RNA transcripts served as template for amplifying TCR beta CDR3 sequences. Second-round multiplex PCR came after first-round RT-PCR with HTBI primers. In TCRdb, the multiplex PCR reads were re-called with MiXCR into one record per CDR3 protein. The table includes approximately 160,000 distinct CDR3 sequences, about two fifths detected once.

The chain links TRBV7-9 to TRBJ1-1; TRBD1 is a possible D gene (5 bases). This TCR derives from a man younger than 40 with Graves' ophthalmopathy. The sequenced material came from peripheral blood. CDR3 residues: CASSPRTGGEAFF. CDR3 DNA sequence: TGTGCCAGCAGCCCCCGAACTGGGGGGGAAGCTTTCTTT. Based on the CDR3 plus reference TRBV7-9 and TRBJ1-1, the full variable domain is DTGVSQNPRHKITKRGQNVTFRCDPISEHNRLYWYRQTLGQGPEFLTYFQNEAQLEKSRLLSDRFSAERPKGSFSTLEIQRTEQGDSAMYLCASSPRTGGEAFFGQGTRLTVV.